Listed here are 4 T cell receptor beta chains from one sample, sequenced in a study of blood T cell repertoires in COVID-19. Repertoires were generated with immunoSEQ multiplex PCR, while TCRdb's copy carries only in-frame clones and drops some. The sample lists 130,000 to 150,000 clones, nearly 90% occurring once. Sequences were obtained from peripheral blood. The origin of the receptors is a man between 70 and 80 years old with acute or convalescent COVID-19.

CDR3 residues: CASSPQGNQPQHF. The CDR3 DNA follows: TGTGCCAGCAGCCCACAGGGGAATCAGCCCCAGCATTTT. The chain is built from TRBV7-2 and TRBJ1-5, with TRBD1 matching 7 bases. Per germline, CDR1 SGHTA and CDR2 FQGNSA. The CDR3 has 13 amino acids. V shed 5 bases and J 4 bases; nucleotides not matched to a gene: 2.

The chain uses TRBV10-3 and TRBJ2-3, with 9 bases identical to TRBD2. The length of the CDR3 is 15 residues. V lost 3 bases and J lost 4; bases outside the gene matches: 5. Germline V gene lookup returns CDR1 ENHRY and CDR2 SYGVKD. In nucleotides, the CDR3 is TGTGCCATCAGTGATAATAGCGGGAGCGCAGATACGCAGTATTTT. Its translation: CAISDNSGSADTQYF.

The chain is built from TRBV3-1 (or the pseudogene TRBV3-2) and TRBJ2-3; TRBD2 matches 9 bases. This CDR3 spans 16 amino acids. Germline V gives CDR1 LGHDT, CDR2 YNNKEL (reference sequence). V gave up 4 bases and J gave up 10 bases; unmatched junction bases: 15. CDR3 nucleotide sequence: TGTGCCAGCAGCCCCGGGACTAGCTCCCGCCGGTTGGCGCAGTATTTT. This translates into CASSPGTSSRRLAQYF.

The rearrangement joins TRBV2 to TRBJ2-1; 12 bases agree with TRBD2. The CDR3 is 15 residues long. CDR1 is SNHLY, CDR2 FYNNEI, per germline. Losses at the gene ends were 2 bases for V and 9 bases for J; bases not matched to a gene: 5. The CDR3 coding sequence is TGTGCCAGCAGTGAACGACTAGCGGGAGTTGGTGAGCAGTTCTTC. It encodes CASSERLAGVGEQFF.